Each of the 14 T cell receptor beta chains below was sequenced from the same sample in a study of shared clonotypes between healthy human individuals. Sequencing used immunoSEQ multiplex PCR; TCRdb keeps in-frame clones, though not all of them. The table includes roughly 1,500,000 clones, 98% detected once. The sequencing sample was made of naive CD4+ T cells sorted from blood. Indicated subset: CD45RA+ positively selected. Receptor source: a young man in good health.

This clone was detected only once. V usage is TRBV6-1 and J usage is TRBJ2-4; 8 bases are shared with TRBD1. V shed 1 base, J shed 6 bases, and the junction held 11 bases outside the gene matches. This CDR3 comprises 17 residues. The germline V gene has CDR1 MNHNS and CDR2 SASEGT. CDR3 region: CASSEVGRGRRGNIQYF. In nucleotides, the CDR3 is TGTGCCAGCAGTGAAGTGGGCAGGGGGCGCCGGGGAAACATTCAGTACTTC.

V is TRBV5-1 and J is TRBJ2-3; TRBD1 matches at 10 bases. This CDR3 has 14 residues. Germline lookup yields CDR1 SGHRS and CDR2 YFSETQ. J lost 4 bases, V lost 2 bases, and 1 base had no gene match. CDR3 coding DNA: TGCGCCAGCAGCTTCGGGACAGGGGCAGATACGCAGTATTTT. Translation: CASSFGTGADTQYF.

V usage is TRBV6-5 and J usage is TRBJ2-7; D uncertain. Germline V gives CDR1 MNHEY, CDR2 SVGAGI. The germline V and J ends were trimmed by 0 bases and 3 bases, with 12 bases remaining between them. The CDR3 consists of 15 residues. CDR3 coding DNA: TGTGCCAGCAGTTACTCGCGACTCTTTATCTACGAGCAGTACTTC. The encoded protein is CASSYSRLFIYEQYF.

This clone was observed a few times. Other DNA sequences of this sample code for an identical CDR3. V gene TRBV18 combines with J gene TRBJ2-5; D ambiguous. V was shortened by 2 bases and J by 1 base, with 2 bases between the two germline ends. Per the germline V gene, CDR1 is KGHSH and CDR2 is LQKENI. This CDR3 comprises 12 residues. The CDR3 loop is CASSPSQETQYF. The CDR3 DNA sequence: TGTGCCAGCTCACCATCCCAAGAGACCCAGTACTTC.

The chain is built from TRBV25-1 and TRBJ2-1, with D unclear. CDR1 is MGHDK, CDR2 SYGVNS, per germline. Trimming removed 2 bases from V and 5 bases from J, with 10 bases in between. The CDR3 loop spans 14 amino acids. The DNA of the CDR3 is TGTGCCAGCAGTGAACAATTCCCCAACAATGAGCAGTTCTTC. Translation gives CASSEQFPNNEQFF.

This clone came up once. The DNA of the CDR3 is TGTGCCAGCAGTTTATGGGGACTAGCGGGAGGTCGCGGACGGGGCCAGGAGCAGTACTTC. Protein sequence: CASSLWGLAGGRGRGQEQYF. The V gene is TRBV28, the J gene TRBJ2-7; TRBD2 aligns across 15 bases. The trim removed 0 bases at V and 7 bases at J, leaving 16 bases unmatched. Looked up from germline, CDR1 is MDHEN and CDR2 is SYDVKM. The CDR3 extends over 20 amino acids.

The genes are TRBV5-1 and TRBJ2-2; 14 positions match TRBD2. J was trimmed by 6 bases and V by 0 bases; bases with no gene match: 1. The CDR3 covers 16 residues. CDR1 and CDR2 (germline): SGHRS, YFSETQ. CDR3: CASSLEGLAGAGELFF. The CDR3 DNA is TGCGCCAGCAGCTTGGAGGGACTAGCGGGAGCCGGGGAGCTGTTTTTT.

The chain has TRBV5-1 and TRBJ2-1; D perhaps matches TRBD1 (6 bases). Germline CDR1 and CDR2: SGHRS and YFSETQ. Trimming took off 0 bases at V and 4 bases at J, with 14 bases between the two ends. CDR3 length: 16 amino acids. The CDR3 loop reads CASSLGGDIEYNEQFF. CDR3 sequence (DNA): TGCGCCAGCAGCTTGGGAGGGGACATAGAATACAATGAGCAGTTCTTC.

The V gene is TRBV7-9, the J gene TRBJ2-5; perhaps TRBD1 as D (6 bases). In germline, CDR1 is SEHNR, CDR2 FQNEAQ (reference sequence). The V gene lost 5 bases and the J gene lost 0 bases, with 13 bases spanning the gap. This CDR3 contains 15 residues. The CDR3 nucleotides are TGTGCCAGCAGCCACCGACAGGTGAACCAAGAGACCCAGTACTTC. It codes for CASSHRQVNQETQYF.

This sequence joins TRBV29-1 and TRBJ2-1; the D gene is possibly TRBD2 (7 bases). Germline V gives CDR1 SQVTM, CDR2 ANQGSEA. CDR3 length: 14 amino acids. Trimming left V 7 bases short and J 7 bases short, with 20 bases between. The CDR3 is CSDKSGGGMNEQFF. The CDR3 nucleotides read TGCAGCGACAAGTCGGGGGGCGGGATGAATGAGCAGTTCTTC.

The genes are TRBV9 and TRBJ2-7; the match to TRBD2 covers 9 bases. The V and J ends lost 0 bases and 6 bases, in that order; junction bases with no gene match: 4. Looked up from germline, CDR1 is SGDLS and CDR2 is YYNGEE. The length of the CDR3 is 14 residues. The CDR3 nucleotides are TGTGCCAGCAGCGTAGCTGTAGCGGGAGTCGAGCAGTACTTC. This encodes CASSVAVAGVEQYF.

The CDR3 loop reads CAIGQGDYYEQYF. As DNA, the CDR3 is TGTGCCATCGGGCAGGGTGACTACTACGAGCAGTACTTC. J is TRBJ2-7 and V is TRBV10-3; the D gene could be TRBD1 or TRBD2 (5 bases each). V lost 8 bases, J lost 3 bases, and 14 bases lay in between. The CDR3 loop spans 13 amino acids. Germline loops: CDR1 ENHRY, CDR2 SYGVKD.

The rearrangement joins TRBV6-1 to TRBJ1-4, with D possibly being TRBD1 (6 bases). V lost 10 bases and J lost 12, with 24 bases in between. Germline CDR1 is MNHNS and CDR2 is SASEGT. This CDR3 spans 14 amino acids. This CDR3 reads CATTVTGLGGQLFF. The CDR3 region has the DNA TGTGCCACCACAGTGACCGGCCTGGGGGGGCAACTGTTTTTT.

The chain couples TRBV28 to TRBJ1-1; TRBD1 aligns across 9 bases. V lost 6 bases and J lost 0; bases outside the gene matches: 8. The CDR3 extends over 16 amino acids. Germline V gene data show CDR1 as MDHEN and CDR2 as SYDVKM. The CDR3 DNA reads TGTGCCAGCAGGGTGACAGGGGGGTGGATGAACACTGAAGCTTTCTTT. Encoded protein: CASRVTGGWMNTEAFF.